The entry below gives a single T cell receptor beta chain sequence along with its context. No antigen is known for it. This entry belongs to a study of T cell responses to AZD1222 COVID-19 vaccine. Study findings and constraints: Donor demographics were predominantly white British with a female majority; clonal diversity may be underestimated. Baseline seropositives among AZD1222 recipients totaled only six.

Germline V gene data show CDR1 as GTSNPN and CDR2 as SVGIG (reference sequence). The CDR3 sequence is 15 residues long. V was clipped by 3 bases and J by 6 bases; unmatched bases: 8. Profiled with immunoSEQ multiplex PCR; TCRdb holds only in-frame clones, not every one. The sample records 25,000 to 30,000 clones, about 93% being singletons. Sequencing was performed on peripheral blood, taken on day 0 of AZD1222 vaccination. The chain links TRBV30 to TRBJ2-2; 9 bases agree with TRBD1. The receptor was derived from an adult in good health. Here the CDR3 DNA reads TGTGCCTGGAGAACCGGGACAGGGTTGTCCGGGGAGCTGTTTTTT. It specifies CAWRTGTGLSGELFF.